This TCR beta chain was documented in a study of T cell repertoires in cytomegalovirus infection. The overall study: Indicated by public TCR beta signatures were CMV infection and matching HLA type.

TCRdb recomputed calls from the reads with MiXCR, one row per CDR3 protein. Of about 120,000 distinct CDR3 sequences in the sample, over 9.5% were seen once. Whole-study findings and limits: Of the TCR beta families, the public ones yielded a cumulative frequency that identified carriers of CMV plus the relevant HLA. It was HLA-C-restricted CMV-specific TCR beta clonotypes that dominated the response ex vivo.

The CDR3 is 14 amino acids. The germline V gene has CDR1 ENHRY and CDR2 SYGVKD. V was cut by 4 bases and J by 9 bases, with 18 bases left in between. Turning to this clonotype: Its antigen remains unknown. This may be a read error, as it is one base from a much larger clone.

This TCR came from a human donor in good health (CMV status not recorded). Some clones in this sample may be carry-over from other donors' samples. V gene TRBV10-3 combines with J gene TRBJ1-2; D gene unclear. Sample: PBMCs, sequenced either directly or after in vitro stimulation (not recorded which). The CDR3 coding sequence is TGTGCCATCAGTGTGGGCCTCGACGGGAATCGCTACACCTTC. Encoded protein: CAISVGLDGNRYTF.